Below, one TCR beta chain is given with its context. What it binds is not known. PCR involved 60 Vbeta and 13 Jbeta primers. Profiled with immunoSEQ multiplex PCR; TCRdb holds only in-frame clones, not every one. The table shows tens of thousands of clones, with about 77% occurring only once. CDR3 length: 15 residues. The V gene's germline CDR1 is MNHEY and CDR2 SMNVEV (reference sequence). V was cut by 2 bases and J by 7 bases, with 15 bases left in between. Donors were nominally healthy when sampled, though unrecorded immune exposures were likely. The record originates from a study of cytomegalovirus exposure and HLA in healthy donors. Broader study findings: Three chains linked to CMV were shown in vitro to be specific for CMV antigens. Cytomegalovirus status was reportedly diagnosed by the classifier with high sensitivity and specificity. Prior analysis indicated that the majority of TCR beta V segments exhibited productivity approximately 87% or approximately 30% of the time.

The sample was PBMCs. J is TRBJ2-1 and V is TRBV27; D remains unclear. This TCR derives from a man between 35 and 55 years old in good health and CMV-seronegative. CDR3 coding DNA: TGTGCCAGCAGTTTAACCCTACGACTTAAAAATGAGCAGTTCTTC. Translated: CASSLTLRLKNEQFF.